This TCR beta chain appears in the sequencing data of a study of T cells in Graves' hyperthyroidism and ophthalmopathy. This clonotype was observed at least ten times. RNA transcripts provided the source from which TCR beta CDR3 regions were amplified. Initially, a first-round RT-PCR of the TCR CDR3 employed the HTBI primer set. One entry per CDR3 protein, called by TCRdb with MiXCR from the multiplex PCR reads. There are 540,000 or so distinct CDR3 sequences in the sample; approximately 14% occur only once, and under 7.5% lies in the top ten. The CDR3 contains 15 residues. V was cut by 2 bases and J by 5 bases, with 10 bases left in between. Germline-derived CDR1 and CDR2 are ENHRY and SYGVKD.

The receptor was derived from a woman in her twenties or thirties with Graves' hyperthyroidism. Sequences were obtained from blood. This chain uses TRBV10-3 with TRBJ1-6, with D uncertain. The CDR3 is CAISEGVSDNSPLHF. For the CDR3, the DNA is TGTGCCATCAGTGAGGGGGTTTCGGATAATTCACCCCTCCACTTT.